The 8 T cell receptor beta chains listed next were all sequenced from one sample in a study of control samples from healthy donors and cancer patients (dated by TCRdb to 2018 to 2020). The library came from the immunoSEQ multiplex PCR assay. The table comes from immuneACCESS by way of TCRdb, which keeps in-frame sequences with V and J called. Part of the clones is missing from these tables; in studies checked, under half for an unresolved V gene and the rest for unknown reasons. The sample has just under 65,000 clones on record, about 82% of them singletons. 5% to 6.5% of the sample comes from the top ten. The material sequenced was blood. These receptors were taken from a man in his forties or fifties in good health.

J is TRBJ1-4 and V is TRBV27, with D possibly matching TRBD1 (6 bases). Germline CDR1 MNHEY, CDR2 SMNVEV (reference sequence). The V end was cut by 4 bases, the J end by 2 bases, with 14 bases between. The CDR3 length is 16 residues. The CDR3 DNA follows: TGTGCCAGCAGTTCCCGACGACAGGAGACTAATGAAAAACTGTTTTTT. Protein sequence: CASSSRRQETNEKLFF.

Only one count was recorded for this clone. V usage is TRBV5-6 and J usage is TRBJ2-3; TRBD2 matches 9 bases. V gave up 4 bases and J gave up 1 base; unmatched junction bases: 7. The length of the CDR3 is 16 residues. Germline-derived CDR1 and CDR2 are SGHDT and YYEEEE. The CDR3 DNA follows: TGTGCCAGCAGCGGACCGGGACTAGCTCGCACAGATACGCAGTATTTT. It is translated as CASSGPGLARTDTQYF. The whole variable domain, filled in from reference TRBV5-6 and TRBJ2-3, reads DAGVTQSPTHLIKTRGQQVTLRCSPKSGHDTVSWYQQALGQGPQFIFQYYEEEERQRGNFPDRFSGHQFPNYSSELNVNALLLGDSALYLCASSGPGLARTDTQYFGPGTRLTVL.

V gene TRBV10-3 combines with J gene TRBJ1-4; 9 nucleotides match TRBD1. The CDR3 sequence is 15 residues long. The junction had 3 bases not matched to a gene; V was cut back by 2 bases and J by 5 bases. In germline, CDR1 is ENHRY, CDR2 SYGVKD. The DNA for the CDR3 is TGTGCCATCAGTGAGACCGGGACAGGGAATGAAAAACTGTTTTTT. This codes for CAISETGTGNEKLFF.

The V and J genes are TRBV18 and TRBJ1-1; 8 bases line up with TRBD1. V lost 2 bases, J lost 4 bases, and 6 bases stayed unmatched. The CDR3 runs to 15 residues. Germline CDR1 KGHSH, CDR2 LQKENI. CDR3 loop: CASSPTDRGGTEAFF. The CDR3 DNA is TGTGCCAGCTCACCAACCGACAGGGGCGGCACTGAAGCTTTCTTT.

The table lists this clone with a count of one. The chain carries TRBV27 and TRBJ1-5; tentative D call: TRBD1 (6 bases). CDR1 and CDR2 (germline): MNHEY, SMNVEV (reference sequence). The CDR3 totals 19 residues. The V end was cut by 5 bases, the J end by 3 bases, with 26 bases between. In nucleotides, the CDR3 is TGTGCCAGCAGTCCCGACCCCCGGTTGACAGGAATCATCAATCAGCCCCAGCATTTT. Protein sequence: CASSPDPRLTGIINQPQHF.

The CDR3 DNA is TGCGCCAGCAGCCAAGTAATGGGGGATCACGGGGAGCTGTTTTTT. Translating it yields CASSQVMGDHGELFF. The chain uses TRBV4-3 and TRBJ2-2, with D perhaps TRBD1 or TRBD2 (5 bases each). This CDR3 region has 15 residues. V lost 1 base and J 7 bases, leaving 13 bases between the germline ends. Per germline, CDR1 LGHNA and CDR2 YSLEER.

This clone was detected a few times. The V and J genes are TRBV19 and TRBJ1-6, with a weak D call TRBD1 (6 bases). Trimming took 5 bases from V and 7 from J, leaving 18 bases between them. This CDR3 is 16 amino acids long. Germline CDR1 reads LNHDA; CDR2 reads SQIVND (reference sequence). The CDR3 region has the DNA TGTGCCAGTAGTCTCCGTGGTCCTAGGGGGAATTCACCCCTCCACTTT. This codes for CASSLRGPRGNSPLHF.

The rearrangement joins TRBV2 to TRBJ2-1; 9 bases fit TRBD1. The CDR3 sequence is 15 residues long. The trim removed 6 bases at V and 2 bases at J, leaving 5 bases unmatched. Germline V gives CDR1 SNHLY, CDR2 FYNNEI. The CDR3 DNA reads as TGTGCCAGCAGCGTTACAGGGGGCCCCTACAATGAGCAGTTCTTC. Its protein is CASSVTGGPYNEQFF.